One TCR beta chain is described in this entry. What this receptor recognizes is not known. It has no much larger one-base neighbor in the sample; base qualities were not kept. The data are from a study of shared clonotypes between healthy human individuals (dated by TCRdb to the early 2020s). Study-level background: The cohort included a few men and a couple of women between 18 and 49 years of age. For each donor, CD4 naive and CD4 memory were each given three plates, CD8 naive was given two plates, and CD8 memory was given one plate. To estimate repertoire size and how much clonotypes are shared between individuals, the study performed deep sequencing of blood TCR repertoires from about 5 healthy adults. To increase sequencing depth and limit assay-specific biases, different laboratories used diverse techniques to prepare libraries and sequence TCR repertoires. Leukapheresis yielded between about 0.9 and 8.9 billion PBMCs per donor.

The investigation overall reported the following: Pairwise subsampling indicated that sequencing depth was expected to affect the degree of clonotype sharing among donors. Sampling was restricted to blood, and TCR repertoires in tissue are likely to differ from TCR repertoires in blood. Clonotypes shared by all four sorted-subset donors showed higher generation probabilities than non-shared clonotypes. Larger estimated clonotype richness was generally found for naive subsets than for memory subsets. Roughly 5% of naive CD4, around 3.6% of naive CD8, approximately 2.2% of memory CD4, and about 0.4% of memory CD8 clonotypes were shared across a few donors. Because the study included only a small number of donors, the genetic and exposure-history diversity represented was limited. Rarefaction of sorted-subset datasets indicated incomplete sequencing despite the large sequencing depth.

Unmatched junction bases come to 9, with V trimmed by 5 bases and J by 5 bases. The CDR3 spans 15 residues, from the cysteine through the phenylalanine. The kept DNA is CDR3 alone, 45 bases in frame from the first base. In the germline V gene, CDR1 corresponds to MGHRA and CDR2 to YSYEKL. CD8 naive samples were obtained by positive selection for CCR7 among CD45RO-negative cells, yielding a CD45RA+CCR7+ population from which TemRA cells were excluded. The donors were healthy, HIV-negative adults who had no recently reported acute infections or vaccinations. Every donor was a Caucasian adult residing in Nashville, Tennessee, USA. Blood was obtained by leukapheresis, after which PBMCs were separated by Ficoll-Histopaque density gradient centrifugation and cryopreserved in liquid nitrogen vapor phase. Analytical flow cytometry was used to check the purity and quantity of each magnetically sorted T cell population. Each sorted fraction had its genomic DNA isolated and then quantified by UV absorbance on a Nanodrop 2000c.

TCR CDR3 regions were amplified from genomic DNA by multiplex PCR using the deep immunoSEQ assay. Extracted genomic DNA from each cell subset was distributed evenly across all wells of several immunoSEQ 96-well plates, and each plate was treated as a replicate. Each replicate PCR for sorted subsets received roughly 0.2 ug genomic DNA, equal to 28,000 or so T cell genomes. The purified libraries were quantified using a Qubit 3.0 fluorometer, sized with a Bioanalyzer 2100, and then quantified again using the KAPA Library Quantification kit. Every immunoSEQ 96-well plate was sequenced on a dedicated single-read 150-cycle Illumina NextSeq 550 flow cell. The published analysis was carried out like this. Because only junctional sequences without quality scores were contained in the immunoSEQ output, filtering matching that applied to full-length reads could not be performed. To assign V/J genes and CDR3, sequences were annotated using PyIR, a Python wrapper for IgBLAST v1.9, with IMGT germline references. Reads were filtered out if the reads had weak V/J assignments (E-value above 1e-6), no CDR3, stop codons, out-of-frame junctions, or ambiguous translated residues. V3J clonotypes were defined by identical inferred V gene, J gene, and CDR3 amino acid sequence. Percentage overlap between repertoires was calculated by dividing the number of shared unique clonotypes by the size of the smaller repertoire. Three approaches were used to assess repertoire richness: RTK rarefaction, the Chao1 estimator, and Recon v2.1 estimates of unobserved clonotypes. Generation probabilities were computed with OLGA for all TCRbeta clonotypes obtained by the gDNA method from a few donors. The clones in this table, taken by TCRdb from immuneACCESS, are in-frame only. Not every clone is retained; where verified, under half of the shortfall comes from an unresolved V gene, and the cause of the rest is unknown. V and J calls and clone size follow that table, whereas D and trimming were derived from the DNA. The sample table holds about 800,000 clones, of which roughly 96% were seen once. The top ten clones comprise under 0.25% of the sample.

The TCR sequence derives from a man younger than 40 in good health. The rearrangement joined TRBV4-1 to TRBJ2-7, and 10 junction bases match TRBD2. Sequenced: naive CD8+ T cells sorted from blood. The cell subset or site label, read with the paper, signifies: CD45RA+CCR7+. The sequence in DNA is TGCGCCAGCAGCTTAGGGGCCCTAGCGGGAGACGAGCAGTACTTC. It translates to CASSLGALAGDEQYF.